Listed below are T cell receptor beta chains from one sample, sequenced in a study of early T cells in non-severe SARS-CoV-2 infection. TCRdb reprocessed the 5' RACE reads with MiXCR, giving one entry per CDR3 protein. Of 50,000 to 65,000 distinct CDR3 sequences detected, about 8% appear once; the ten largest clones hold under 12%. Sequenced material: whole blood, taken at baseline. The receptors were sampled from an adult who was a healthcare worker with PCR-confirmed SARS-CoV-2 infection or an uninfected control (not recorded which). The CDR3 runs from the conserved cysteine through the conserved F or W. Fields, in order: V gene, D gene, clone size, J gene, CDR3 DNA, CDR3 protein. A D gene is named only where the DNA matches it firmly. Size values are once, few and many counts, or a class for expanded clones, and some rows have none.

v_gene: TRBV15; d_gene: .; abundance: many; j_gene: TRBJ1-2; CDR3nt: TGTGCCACCAGCAGAGGGGGAAGCTATGGCTACACCTTC; CDR3aa: CATSRGGSYGYTF
v_gene: TRBV7-2; d_gene: TRBD2; abundance: .; j_gene: TRBJ2-3; CDR3nt: TGTGCCAGCAGCTTACGGACTAGCTGGGTAGATACGCAGTATTTT; CDR3aa: CASSLRTSWVDTQYF
v_gene: TRBV20-1; d_gene: .; abundance: .; j_gene: TRBJ2-1; CDR3nt: TGCAGTGCTAGAGGGAGGACCCACAATGAGCAGTTCTTC; CDR3aa: CSARGRTHNEQFF
v_gene: TRBV7-9; d_gene: .; abundance: large; j_gene: TRBJ2-7; CDR3nt: TGTGCCAGCAGCCTATCGGACCGACTGAGCTCCTACGAGCAGTACTTC; CDR3aa: CASSLSDRLSSYEQYF
v_gene: TRBV15; d_gene: .; abundance: .; j_gene: TRBJ2-1; CDR3nt: TGTGCCACCAGCAGATGGGACCGCGGCTCCTACAATGAGCAGTTCTTC; CDR3aa: CATSRWDRGSYNEQFF
v_gene: TRBV12-3/TRBV12-4; d_gene: .; abundance: few; j_gene: TRBJ2-7; CDR3nt: TGTGCCAGCAGTTTGGACAGCACCTACGAGCAGTACTTC; CDR3aa: CASSLDSTYEQYF
v_gene: TRBV12-3/TRBV12-4; d_gene: .; abundance: many; j_gene: TRBJ1-2; CDR3nt: TGTGCCAGCAGTTTAGTTGGGGATGGCTACACCTTC; CDR3aa: CASSLVGDGYTF
v_gene: TRBV7-2; d_gene: .; abundance: many; j_gene: TRBJ2-4; CDR3nt: TGTGCCAGCAACCGAGGTGAAATTCAGTACTTC; CDR3aa: CASNRGEIQYF
v_gene: TRBV6-1; d_gene: TRBD2; abundance: .; j_gene: TRBJ2-2; CDR3nt: TGTGCCAGCAGGAGACTAGCGGGCACCGGGGAGCTGTTTTTT; CDR3aa: CASRRLAGTGELFF
v_gene: TRBV27; d_gene: .; abundance: few; j_gene: TRBJ2-7; CDR3nt: TGTGCCACCCGGAGAAACTCGGGCTACGAGCAGTACTTC; CDR3aa: CATRRNSGYEQYF
v_gene: TRBV4-1; d_gene: .; abundance: few; j_gene: TRBJ2-6; CDR3nt: TGCGCCAGCAGCCAAGTTAAAGGGCGCTCTGGGGCCAACGTCCTGACTTTC; CDR3aa: CASSQVKGRSGANVLTF
v_gene: TRBV12-3/TRBV12-4; d_gene: TRBD2; abundance: .; j_gene: TRBJ2-7; CDR3nt: TGTGCCAGCAGTTCCGGACTAGCTGCCGACGAGCAGTACTTC; CDR3aa: CASSSGLAADEQYF
v_gene: TRBV29-1; d_gene: TRBD2; abundance: .; j_gene: TRBJ2-1; CDR3nt: TGCAGCGTTGATATGGGCCAGCGGGGGAATGAGCAGTTCTTC; CDR3aa: CSVDMGQRGNEQFF
v_gene: TRBV6-6; d_gene: TRBD2; abundance: many; j_gene: TRBJ2-1; CDR3nt: TGTGCCAGCACTTACCTAGCGGGAGTAAATTATGAGCAGTTCTTC; CDR3aa: CASTYLAGVNYEQFF
v_gene: TRBV7-9; d_gene: TRBD1; abundance: .; j_gene: TRBJ2-1; CDR3nt: TGTGCCAGCAGCGGGGACAGACAAGGGAATGAGCAGTTCTTC; CDR3aa: CASSGDRQGNEQFF
v_gene: TRBV7-9; d_gene: .; abundance: .; j_gene: TRBJ2-5; CDR3nt: TGTGCCAGCAGCCTCGGACTAAAAGAGACCCAGTACTTC; CDR3aa: CASSLGLKETQYF
v_gene: TRBV5-1; d_gene: TRBD2; abundance: few; j_gene: TRBJ2-5; CDR3nt: TGCGCCAGCGGGCGCGGGACTAGCGCGCCACAAGAGACCCAGTACTTC; CDR3aa: CASGRGTSAPQETQYF
v_gene: TRBV20-1; d_gene: .; abundance: many; j_gene: TRBJ2-7; CDR3nt: TGCAGTGCCAGACGGAGCAGGGGAGCCTACGAGCAGTACTTC; CDR3aa: CSARRSRGAYEQYF
v_gene: TRBV5-1; d_gene: TRBD1; abundance: .; j_gene: TRBJ1-1; CDR3nt: TGCGCCAGCAGCGGATACCGGGACAGGGGCACTGAAGCTTTCTTT; CDR3aa: CASSGYRDRGTEAFF
v_gene: TRBV3-1; d_gene: .; abundance: few; j_gene: TRBJ2-2; CDR3nt: TGTGCCAGCAGCCAAGGGGACACCGGGGAGCTGTTTTTT; CDR3aa: CASSQGDTGELFF
v_gene: TRBV12-3/TRBV12-4; d_gene: .; abundance: many; j_gene: TRBJ1-4; CDR3nt: TGTGCCAGCAGTTCAGGGGCGGCAGGCTATGAAAAACTGTTTTTT; CDR3aa: CASSSGAAGYEKLFF
v_gene: TRBV11-1; d_gene: .; abundance: many; j_gene: TRBJ2-1; CDR3nt: TGTGCCAGCAGCGTCGGAGACATTTACAATGAGCAGTTCTTC; CDR3aa: CASSVGDIYNEQFF
v_gene: TRBV18; d_gene: .; abundance: few; j_gene: TRBJ2-5; CDR3nt: TGTGCCAGCTCTCGGGGGACGGAGACCCAGTACTTC; CDR3aa: CASSRGTETQYF
v_gene: TRBV3-2; d_gene: .; abundance: .; j_gene: TRBJ2-3; CDR3nt: TGTGCCAGCAGCCAGCCTAGCGGGAGTTTTAGCACAGATACGCAGTATTTT; CDR3aa: CASSQPSGSFSTDTQYF
v_gene: TRBV28; d_gene: .; abundance: many; j_gene: TRBJ1-4; CDR3nt: TGTGCCAGCAGGAACCAGGGAGAAGAAAAACTGTTTTTT; CDR3aa: CASRNQGEEKLFF
v_gene: TRBV6-6; d_gene: .; abundance: .; j_gene: TRBJ2-5; CDR3nt: TGTGCCAGCAGTTACGTTTTAGAAGAGACCCAGTACTTC; CDR3aa: CASSYVLEETQYF
v_gene: TRBV11-2; d_gene: .; abundance: few; j_gene: TRBJ2-4; CDR3nt: TGTGCCAGCAGCTCCATAATCCGGGACTTAGGACAGTACTTC; CDR3aa: CASSSIIRDLGQYF
v_gene: TRBV12-3/TRBV12-4; d_gene: .; abundance: few; j_gene: TRBJ2-3; CDR3nt: TGTGCCAGCAGTTGGACAAGACAAATGACAGATACGCAGTATTTT; CDR3aa: CASSWTRQMTDTQYF
v_gene: TRBV7-2; d_gene: TRBD2; abundance: many; j_gene: TRBJ2-1; CDR3nt: TGTGCCAGCAGCGCCACTAGCGGGAGCTTGTACAATGAGCAGTTCTTC; CDR3aa: CASSATSGSLYNEQFF
v_gene: TRBV4-1; d_gene: .; abundance: many; j_gene: TRBJ2-1; CDR3nt: TGCGCCAGCAGCCCTGGGCAGGGTCCCTACAATGAGCAGTTCTTC; CDR3aa: CASSPGQGPYNEQFF
v_gene: TRBV18; d_gene: TRBD1; abundance: many; j_gene: TRBJ2-7; CDR3nt: TGTGCCAGCTCAGTCGGGACAGGGTCGCTGTACGAGCAGTACTTC; CDR3aa: CASSVGTGSLYEQYF
v_gene: TRBV9; d_gene: .; abundance: many; j_gene: TRBJ2-3; CDR3nt: TGTGCCAGCAGCGTGGGACTGGCAGACACAGATACGCAGTATTTT; CDR3aa: CASSVGLADTDTQYF
v_gene: TRBV7-6; d_gene: .; abundance: few; j_gene: TRBJ2-3; CDR3nt: TGTGCCAGCAGCTTAAGTGCGGACCCCAAGGCAGATACGCAGTATTTT; CDR3aa: CASSLSADPKADTQYF
v_gene: TRBV10-3; d_gene: TRBD2; abundance: few; j_gene: TRBJ2-3; CDR3nt: TGTGCCATCAGTGCTCGAGCGGGAGAGCAAGGAGATACGCAGTATTTT; CDR3aa: CAISARAGEQGDTQYF
v_gene: TRBV12-3/TRBV12-4; d_gene: .; abundance: .; j_gene: TRBJ1-2; CDR3nt: TGTGCCAGCAGTTTAGGCGGAGGGAACTATGGCTACACCTTC; CDR3aa: CASSLGGGNYGYTF
v_gene: TRBV7-9; d_gene: .; abundance: .; j_gene: TRBJ2-7; CDR3nt: TGTGCCAGCAGCTCCCTGGGAACCCGGGGCGAGCAGTACTTC; CDR3aa: CASSSLGTRGEQYF
v_gene: TRBV19; d_gene: TRBD1; abundance: many; j_gene: TRBJ1-4; CDR3nt: TGTGCCAGTAGTATCCTGACAGGGGGCGATGAAAAACTGTTTTTT; CDR3aa: CASSILTGGDEKLFF
v_gene: TRBV29-1; d_gene: TRBD2; abundance: .; j_gene: TRBJ2-5; CDR3nt: TGCAGCGTTGACGACGGCGGGCTAGCGGGAGAGACCCAGTACTTC; CDR3aa: CSVDDGGLAGETQYF
v_gene: TRBV5-4; d_gene: TRBD1; abundance: few; j_gene: TRBJ2-6; CDR3nt: TGTGCCAGCAGCTCCATGACAGGGGCCATCTCTGGGGCCAACGTCCTGACTTTC; CDR3aa: CASSSMTGAISGANVLTF
v_gene: TRBV7-2; d_gene: TRBD2; abundance: .; j_gene: TRBJ2-1; CDR3nt: TGTGCCAGCAGCTTAGCAGTCGGGACTAGCGGGAAGTACAATGAGCAGTTCTTC; CDR3aa: CASSLAVGTSGKYNEQFF
v_gene: TRBV6-5; d_gene: .; abundance: many; j_gene: TRBJ1-5; CDR3nt: TGTGCCAGCAGTTACCGGACCCCGGGGCAGGGAGGACAGCCCCAGCATTTT; CDR3aa: CASSYRTPGQGGQPQHF